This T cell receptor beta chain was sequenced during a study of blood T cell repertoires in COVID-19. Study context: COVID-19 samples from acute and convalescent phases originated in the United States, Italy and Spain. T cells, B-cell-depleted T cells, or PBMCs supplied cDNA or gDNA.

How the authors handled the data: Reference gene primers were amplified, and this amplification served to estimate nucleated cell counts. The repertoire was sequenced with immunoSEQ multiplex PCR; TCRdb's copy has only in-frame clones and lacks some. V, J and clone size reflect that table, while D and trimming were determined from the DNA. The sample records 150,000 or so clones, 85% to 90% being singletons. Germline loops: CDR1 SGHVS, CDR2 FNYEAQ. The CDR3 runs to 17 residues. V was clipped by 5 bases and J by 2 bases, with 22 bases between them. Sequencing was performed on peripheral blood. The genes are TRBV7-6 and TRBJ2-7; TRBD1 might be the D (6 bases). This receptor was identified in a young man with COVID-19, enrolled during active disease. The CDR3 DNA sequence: TGTGCCAGCAGCCCCTGGGTCGGTAGTGGACAGACCTACGAGCAGTACTTC. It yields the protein CASSPWVGSGQTYEQYF.